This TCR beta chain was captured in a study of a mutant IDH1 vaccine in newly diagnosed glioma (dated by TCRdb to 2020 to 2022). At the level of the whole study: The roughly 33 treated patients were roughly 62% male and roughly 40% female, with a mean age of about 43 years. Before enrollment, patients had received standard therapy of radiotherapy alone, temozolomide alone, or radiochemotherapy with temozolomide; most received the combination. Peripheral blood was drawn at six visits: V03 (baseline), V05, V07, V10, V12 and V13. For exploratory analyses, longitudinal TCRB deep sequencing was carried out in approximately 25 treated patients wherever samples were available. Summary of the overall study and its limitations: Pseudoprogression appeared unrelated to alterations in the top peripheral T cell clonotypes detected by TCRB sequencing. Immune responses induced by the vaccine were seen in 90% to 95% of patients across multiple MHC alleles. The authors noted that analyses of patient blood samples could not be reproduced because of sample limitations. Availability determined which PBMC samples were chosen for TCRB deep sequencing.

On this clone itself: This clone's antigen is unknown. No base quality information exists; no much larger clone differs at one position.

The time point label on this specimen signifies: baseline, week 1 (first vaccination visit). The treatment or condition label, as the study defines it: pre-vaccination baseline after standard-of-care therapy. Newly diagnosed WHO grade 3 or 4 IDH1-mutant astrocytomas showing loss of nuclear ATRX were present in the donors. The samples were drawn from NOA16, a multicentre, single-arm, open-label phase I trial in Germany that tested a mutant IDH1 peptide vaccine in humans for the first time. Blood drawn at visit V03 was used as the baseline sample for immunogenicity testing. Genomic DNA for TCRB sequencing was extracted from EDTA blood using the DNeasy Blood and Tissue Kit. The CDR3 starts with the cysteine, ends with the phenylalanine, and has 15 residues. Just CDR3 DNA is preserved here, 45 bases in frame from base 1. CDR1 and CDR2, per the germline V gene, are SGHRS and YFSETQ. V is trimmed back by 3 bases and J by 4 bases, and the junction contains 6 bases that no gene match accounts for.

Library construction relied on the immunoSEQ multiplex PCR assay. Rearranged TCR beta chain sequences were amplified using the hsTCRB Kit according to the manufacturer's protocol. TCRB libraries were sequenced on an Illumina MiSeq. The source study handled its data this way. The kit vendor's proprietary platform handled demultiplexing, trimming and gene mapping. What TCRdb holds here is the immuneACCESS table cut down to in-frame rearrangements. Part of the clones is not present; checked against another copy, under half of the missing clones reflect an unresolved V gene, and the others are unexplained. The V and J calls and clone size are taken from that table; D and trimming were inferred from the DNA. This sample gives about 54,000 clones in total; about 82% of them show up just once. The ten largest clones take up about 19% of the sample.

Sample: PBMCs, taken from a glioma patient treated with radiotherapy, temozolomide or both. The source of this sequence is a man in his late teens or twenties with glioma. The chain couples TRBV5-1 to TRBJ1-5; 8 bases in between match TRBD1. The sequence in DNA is TGCGCCAGCAGCTGGGGACAGGCAAGAAATCAGCCCCAGCATTTT. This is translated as CASSWGQARNQPQHF.